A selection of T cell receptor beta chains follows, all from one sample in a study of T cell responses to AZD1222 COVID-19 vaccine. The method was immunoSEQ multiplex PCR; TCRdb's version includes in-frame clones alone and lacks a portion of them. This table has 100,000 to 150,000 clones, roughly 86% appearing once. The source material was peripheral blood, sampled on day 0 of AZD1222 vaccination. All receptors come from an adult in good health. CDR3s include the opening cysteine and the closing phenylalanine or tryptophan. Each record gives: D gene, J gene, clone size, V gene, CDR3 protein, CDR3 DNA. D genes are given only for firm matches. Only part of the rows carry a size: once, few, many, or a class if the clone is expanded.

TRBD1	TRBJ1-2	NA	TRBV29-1	CSVEAMTGTNYGYTF	TGCAGCGTTGAAGCGATGACAGGGACTAACTATGGCTACACCTTC
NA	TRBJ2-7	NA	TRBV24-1	CATSPGGTPSYEQYF	TGTGCCACCAGCCCAGGGGGGACTCCCTCCTACGAGCAGTACTTC
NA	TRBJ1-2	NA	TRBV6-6	CASSETVIGGGYTF	TGTGCCAGCAGCGAGACAGTTATTGGTGGTGGCTACACCTTC
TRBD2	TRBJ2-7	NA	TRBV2	CASSEVAGGHEQYF	TGTGCCAGCAGTGAAGTAGCGGGGGGGCACGAGCAGTACTTC
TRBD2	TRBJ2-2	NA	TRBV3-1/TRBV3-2	CASSQEGLAMNTGELFF	TGTGCCAGCAGCCAAGAGGGACTAGCAATGAACACCGGGGAGCTGTTTTTT
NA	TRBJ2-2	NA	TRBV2	CASRTFAAGELFF	TGTGCCAGCAGGACGTTTGCGGCCGGGGAGCTGTTTTTT
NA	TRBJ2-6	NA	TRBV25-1	CASSESAKAPSGANVLTF	TGTGCCAGCAGTGAATCTGCAAAAGCTCCCTCTGGGGCCAACGTCCTGACTTTC
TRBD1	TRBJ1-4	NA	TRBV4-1	CASSQEEGALGKLFF	TGCGCCAGCAGCCAAGAAGAGGGGGCGCTGGGAAAACTGTTTTTT
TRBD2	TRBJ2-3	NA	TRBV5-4	CASSLAGRAGDTQYF	TGTGCCAGCAGCTTGGCGGGGAGGGCGGGAGATACGCAGTATTTT
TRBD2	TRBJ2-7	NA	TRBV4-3	CASSQVYGTSGTSSYEQYF	TGCGCCAGCAGCCAAGTGTACGGGACTAGCGGGACTAGCTCCTACGAGCAGTACTTC
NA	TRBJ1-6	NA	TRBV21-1	CASSKDRGQGVRHYNSPLHF	TGTGCCAGCAGCAAAGACAGGGGACAGGGGGTCCGACATTATAATTCACCCCTCCACTTT
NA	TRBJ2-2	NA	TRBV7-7	CASSPGPPGELFF	TGTGCTAGCAGCCCAGGACCGCCCGGGGAGCTGTTTTTT
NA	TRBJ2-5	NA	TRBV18	CASSLGLAEETQYF	TGTGCCAGCTCGTTGGGACTGGCAGAAGAGACCCAGTACTTC
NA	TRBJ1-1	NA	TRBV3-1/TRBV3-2	CASGDGGGTEAFF	TGTGCCAGCGGGGACGGTGGGGGCACTGAAGCTTTCTTT
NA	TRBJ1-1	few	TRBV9	CASSVGAGEENTEAFF	TGTGCCAGCAGCGTAGGGGCAGGGGAGGAGAACACTGAAGCTTTCTTT
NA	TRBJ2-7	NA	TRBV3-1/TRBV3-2	CASSQGSFRGGEQYF	TGTGCCAGCAGCCAAGGGAGCTTCCGGGGCGGCGAGCAGTACTTC
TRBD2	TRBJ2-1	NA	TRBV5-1	CASSLGLAGVNEQFF	TGCGCCAGCAGCTTGGGACTAGCGGGAGTCAATGAGCAGTTCTTC
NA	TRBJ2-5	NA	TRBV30	CAWKAPVGSQETQYF	TGTGCCTGGAAAGCACCGGTGGGTAGCCAAGAGACCCAGTACTTC
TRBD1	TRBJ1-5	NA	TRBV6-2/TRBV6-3	CASSSHYFRDRSQPQHF	TGTGCCAGCAGTTCACACTACTTCCGGGACAGATCCCAGCCCCAGCATTTT
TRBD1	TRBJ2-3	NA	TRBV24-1	CATSGQGGNTQYF	TGTGCCACCAGCGGACAGGGTGGAAATACGCAGTATTTT
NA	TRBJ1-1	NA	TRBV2	CASSDGDGNTEAFF	TGTGCCAGCAGTGACGGGGACGGTAACACTGAAGCTTTCTTT
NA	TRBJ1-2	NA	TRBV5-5	CASSLVMGVDGYTF	TGTGCCAGCAGCTTGGTTATGGGGGTAGATGGCTACACCTTC
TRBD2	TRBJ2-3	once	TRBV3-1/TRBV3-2	CASSRQTSGGVDTQYF	TGTGCCAGCAGCCGCCAGACTAGCGGGGGGGTAGATACGCAGTATTTT
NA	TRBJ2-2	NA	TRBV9	CASSPRVNTGELFF	TGTGCCAGCAGCCCCCGGGTGAACACCGGGGAGCTGTTTTTT
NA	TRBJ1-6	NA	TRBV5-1	CASSLGSSYNSPLHF	TGCGCCAGCAGCTTGGGGAGCTCCTATAATTCACCCCTCCACTTT
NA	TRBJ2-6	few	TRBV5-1	CASSPGGGNVLTF	TGCGCCAGCAGCCCCGGGGGAGGCAACGTCCTGACTTTC
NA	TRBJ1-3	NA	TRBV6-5	CASSYSDPVGGNTIYF	TGTGCCAGCAGTTACTCGGACCCGGTGGGTGGAAACACCATATATTTT
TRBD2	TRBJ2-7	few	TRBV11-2	CASSSLAGGRYEQYF	TGTGCCAGCAGTTCTCTAGCGGGAGGGCGCTACGAGCAGTACTTC
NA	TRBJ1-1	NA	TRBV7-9	CASSRPPTIGDTEAFF	TGTGCCAGCAGCCGACCCCCCACGATAGGGGACACTGAAGCTTTCTTT
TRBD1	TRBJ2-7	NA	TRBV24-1	CATSDPKTGGGEQYF	TGTGCCACCAGTGACCCTAAGACAGGGGGAGGCGAGCAGTACTTC
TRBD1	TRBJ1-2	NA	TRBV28	CASSSSTGGFYGYTF	TGTGCCAGCAGTTCCTCGACAGGGGGATTCTATGGCTACACCTTC